This T cell receptor (beta chain) was captured in a study of T cells in Graves' hyperthyroidism and ophthalmopathy. Recently diagnosed hyperthyroidism of less than 2 months' duration affected patients aged 18 to 65. Uncontrolled infection, other autoimmune disease, pregnancy or lactation led to exclusion. Regions amplified from RNA transcripts were the TCR beta CDR3 regions. HTBI primers were used for first-round RT-PCR of the TCR CDR3. Each CDR3 protein is one row after TCRdb ran MiXCR on the multiplex PCR reads. Here the sample spans hundreds of thousands of distinct CDR3 sequences, approximately 14% being singletons. The CDR3 length is 17 residues. From germline, CDR1 is SGHAT and CDR2 FQDESV (reference sequence). The V gene end was trimmed by 5 bases and the J gene end by 4 bases; junction bases not matched to a gene: 6.

The rearrangement joins TRBV11-1 to TRBJ2-3, with 16 bases that match TRBD2. The TCR was taken from a young woman with Graves' hyperthyroidism. Sequenced input: blood. The CDR3 DNA is TGTGCCAGCAGCGATCCGGGACTAGCGGGAGGGTCAGATACGCAGTATTTT. Its translation: CASSDPGLAGGSDTQYF.